The T cell receptor beta chain described here comes from a study of cytomegalovirus exposure and HLA in healthy donors. Worth noting for this clone: Its antigen is not known.

Germline values: CDR1 SNHLY, CDR2 FYNNEI. V was cut by 3 bases and J by 6 bases, with 14 bases left in between. This CDR3 comprises 15 residues. Study-wide points: Productive rates of about 87% or about 30% were seen for most TCR beta V segments in an earlier analysis. Sequence variants that were highly shared formed a cluster that was likely a sequencing artifact.

It was with 60 Vbeta and 13 Jbeta primers that the PCR ran. Sequencing used immunoSEQ multiplex PCR; TCRdb keeps in-frame clones, though not all of them. Of under 250,000 clones in the sample, approximately 79% are singletons; the top ten hold around 1.7%. The receptor comes from a man over 45 in good health and CMV-seronegative. Sequencing was done on a sample of PBMCs. The chain couples TRBV2 to TRBJ1-4; perhaps TRBD1 as D (6 bases). The CDR3 DNA reads TGTGCCAGCAGTGATGGACGGGACAAACATGAAAAACTGTTTTTT. It yields the protein CASSDGRDKHEKLFF.